This TCR beta chain was sequenced during a study of cytomegalovirus exposure and HLA in healthy donors (dated by TCRdb to the late 2010s). For context, the study as a whole: An earlier analysis of roughly 610 of the donors reported approximately 300 Gb of sequence data and 95 million to 140 million unique TCR beta sequences obtained from roughly 170 million T cells. Among the roughly 410 genotyped donors, around 81% belonged to the genetic ancestry cluster associated with self-reported Caucasian donors. Alongside the repertoire data, information on donor age, sex, ethnicity and CMV serostatus was compiled. An earlier analysis of about 600 of the donors used high-throughput TCR beta sequencing to judge whether each TCR beta V gene segment behaved as functional or pseudogenic. The study combined high-throughput TCR immunosequencing, statistical association of individual TCRs with disease status, and machine learning to predict cytomegalovirus infection status. Across roughly 420 genotyped donors of the cohort, an average of roughly 230,000 unique TCR beta nucleotide sequences per donor were sequenced, and 15% to 20% of those sequences were non-productive. Rather than drawing on any new phenotypic data, the later analysis identified candidate immune exposures from TCR beta sequences and the way those sequences occurred across donors. Roughly 290 gigabases of sequencing data and about 92 million unique TCR sequences made up an early release that covered some 640 HLA-typed donors. Typing coverage differed by locus: A, B, C, DRB1 and DQB1 were typed in about 629-640 donors, DQA1 in 522, DPA1 in 600 to 610, and DPB1 in 450 to 490. A later genetic analysis used genome-wide SNP genotypes for about 60% of the roughly 700 donors, treating that subset as a discovery cohort. In a later analysis, previously published TCR beta repertoires from 666 donors were re-analyzed and high-resolution HLA genotyping was added so that TCR occurrence patterns could be studied. Both class I and class II loci were covered by HLA typing, at four-digit resolution. In addition to the first cohort of around 670 subjects, a separate validation cohort of approximately 130 different subjects was used. Because of strong linkage in the cohort, four or five DR-DQ haplotypes were treated as single units for association and clustering. The study was designed to test whether signatures of past pathogen exposure could be identified by cataloging public T cell receptors. The study profiled the T cell repertoires of about 640 subjects by immunosequencing and related them to cytomegalovirus serostatus. Every discovery cohort repertoire had been produced on one sequencing platform.

The library was obtained by the immunoSEQ multiplex PCR assay. A mixture of 60 forward primers for TCR Vbeta segments and 13 reverse primers for TCR Jbeta segments was used in the multiplex PCR. A multiplex PCR assay on genomic DNA amplified the CDR3 region of rearranged TCR beta genes. The amplified TCR beta libraries were sequenced on the Illumina HiSeq System as 87-base-pair reads. Turning to the authors' computational methods: Across the 666 repertoires, a later analysis counted 60 million to 90 million unique TCR beta chains, around 10 million of which were shared by at least two donors. To remove PCR and sequencing errors, raw reads were error-corrected and collapsed into unique sequences using a nearest-neighbor algorithm that merged closely related sequences. CDR3 sequences were aligned to IMGT reference sequences to assign V, D and J gene segments. Each retained sequence needed at least a six-nucleotide match to both a V gene segment and a J gene segment. Rearrangements were classified as productive when the CDR3 lacked stop codons and remained in frame with V and J, and all other rearrangements were classified as non-productive. CDR3 was defined by IMGT convention, running from the second conserved V-encoded cysteine to the conserved J-encoded phenylalanine. In an earlier analysis of more than 550 of the donors, sequences lacking an unambiguous match to a single V gene segment were excluded. An earlier analysis of under 750 of the donors called V segments functional above 56.7% productive rearrangements and segregating when the between-donor standard deviation exceeded 5%. A statistical classification framework was built to diagnose cytomegalovirus status from the catalog of TCR beta chain sequences. A later analysis assigned V and J genes by comparing TCR nucleotide sequences with IMGT/GENE-DB human TR gene sequences. The TCRdist pipeline was used in a later analysis to assign CDR3 sequences and most-parsimonious VDJ recombination scenarios. A later analysis defined each TCR beta chain by its CDR3 amino acid sequence plus V-gene family, and excluded reads lacking a unique V-gene family. As a way to deal with suspected cross-contamination and a sequencing artifact, a later analysis dropped more than 500 nucleotide sequences that were highly shared and had low generation probability. For each public chain, a later analysis derived a clonal expansion index from normalized ranks of inferred template counts within each repertoire. In a later analysis, generation probabilities were computed with a VDJ recombination model fitted to out-of-frame rearrangements, and the resulting probabilities were checked against IGoR. In a later analysis, TCR-TCR, TCR-HLA and TCR-CMV co-occurrence was scored with hypergeometric tests, and a repertoire-size bias correction was applied to TCR pairs. In a later analysis, false discovery rates were estimated by permuting HLA or CMV assignments 20 times. In a later analysis, co-occurring TCRs were grouped using DBSCAN, with TCRdist sequence similarity added in when clustering inside HLA-allele-positive subsets. Repertoires with fewer than 30,000 or more than 120,000 public chains were left out of co-occurrence clustering, as were about 5 repertoires with anomalous nucleotide sharing. TCRdb provides this immuneACCESS table in a form limited to in-frame rearrangements. Some clones are lacking; in checked studies, under half of them reflect an unresolved V gene, and why the rest are absent is not known. The DNA gave D and trimming, while V, J and clone size come from that table. This sample gives some 200,000 clones in total; about 9% of them show up just once. The ten top clones hold approximately 1.5% of the sample.

The cohort was made up of several hundred healthy bone marrow donors. At the time of sampling, every cohort member was nominally healthy, though immune exposures that went unrecorded were likely present. The donor tested CMV seropositive and was one of the 289 seropositive cohort members. A peripheral blood sample was collected from each donor, and TCR beta sequencing was performed on peripheral blood mononuclear cells. Genomic DNA was extracted from the blood cell samples with the Qiagen DNeasy Blood Extraction Kit. As to this clone: Its target antigen remains unknown. No much larger clonotype is one base removed from it; base qualities were not supplied.

The CDR1 and CDR2 encoded by the germline V gene (reference sequence) are LNHDA and SQIVND. The CDR3, cysteine through phenylalanine, is 19 amino acids long. The CDR3 DNA has 57 bases and is translated from base 1. V loses 3 bases of germline sequence and J loses 2 bases, and the interval between the two ends is 23 bases. What the work shows at the level of the full study, not this receptor alone: The authors suggested that the approach could potentially be generalized to other disease states and immunological phenotypes. In vitro tests confirmed that a few of the cytomegalovirus-associated TCR beta chains recognize cytomegalovirus antigens. The 87-base-pair reads could not distinguish some IMGT-functional V segments, including TRBV6-2 and TRBV6-3, so those segments were excluded. Because HLA typing was missing for some donors at each locus, association tests included only the typed subset. A further reported finding was that TCR beta sequences accurately predicted the HLA-A and HLA-B alleles for most subjects in the first cohort. In a later analysis, TCR association rates were found to vary across HLA loci, with the most associated TCRs seen for DRB1 alleles and the fewest for HLA-C alleles. The only immune exposure information available for the cohort was CMV serostatus. Because counts were too low, roughly 16 rarely observed V segments, including chromosome 9 orphons, were left out of the earlier analysis of some 600 of the donors. According to a later analysis, parvovirus B19, influenza, CMV and Epstein-Barr virus appeared linked to several top co-occurrence clusters. Most CMV-associated TCR beta chains appeared to be HLA-restricted in a later analysis, and the HLA associations seemed to be driven largely by CMV exposure. In both the original and validation cohorts, the classifier was reported to diagnose cytomegalovirus status with high specificity and sensitivity. In this cohort, only TCR beta chains were sequenced, and detectable features were limited by the absence of alpha or paired-chain data. An association between a missense DCLRE1C variant and V-gene and J-gene trimming of TCR beta chains was found in a later genetic analysis and replicated in an independent cohort. Linkage disequilibrium might explain the correlated functional status among segregating V segments, but an unknown experimental factor could not be excluded. When HLA alleles, especially DR and DQ, strongly co-occurred, TCR associations were difficult to assign to individual alleles. Most TCR sequences were seen in very few donors, while some public TCRs were found in many individuals. A cluster of highly shared sequence variants was judged likely to be a technical artifact of the sequencing pipeline. In an earlier analysis of 450 to 750 of the donors, most TCR beta V segments appeared in productive rearrangements about 87% or about 30% of the time, broadly matching IMGT annotations. In a later analysis, HLA-associated TCR beta chains showed more clonal expansion and lower generation probabilities than non-associated chains that were equally common. In a later genetic analysis, fewer N-insertions in productive TCRs were reported among donors in an Asian-associated ancestry cluster than the approximately 710-donor mean. Roughly uniform sequencing depth across donors was assumed in presence/absence analyses, although this assumption may not hold. In a later analysis, around 17,000 TCR beta sequences were associated with specific HLA alleles at a false discovery rate of 0.05. The study gave a list of under 200 TCR beta chains associated with cytomegalovirus.

The sequence came from a woman in her thirties in good health and CMV-seropositive. Recombination linked TRBV19 to TRBJ1-5; the D region possibly corresponds to TRBD1 (5 bases align). The sample consisted of PBMCs. The CDR3 protein is CASSIRAGSAVFGNQPQHF. The nucleotide sequence is TGTGCCAGTAGTATTCGAGCAGGGTCCGCTGTATTTGGCAATCAGCCCCAGCATTTT.